These 10 T cell receptor beta chains originate from one sample sequenced in a study of blood T cell repertoires in COVID-19 (dated by TCRdb to the early 2020s). The library was generated by the immunoSEQ multiplex PCR assay. Held by TCRdb, this immuneACCESS table contains in-frame sequences only and omits some clones. Under half of the omission traces to an unresolved V gene where checked; the cause of the rest is unknown. The sample has fewer than 250,000 clones on record, roughly 80% of them singletons. 8% to 13% of the sample lies in the top ten. The sequencing input was peripheral blood. The receptor set was obtained from a woman older than 75 with acute or convalescent COVID-19.

This clone was counted a few times. The chain recombines TRBV13 with TRBJ2-1; D is undetermined. The CDR3 is made up of 13 amino acids. Trimming stripped 5 bases from V and 2 bases from J, with 7 bases between. Germline lookup yields CDR1 PRHDT and CDR2 FYEKMQ (reference sequence). The CDR3 DNA sequence: TGTGCCAGCAGCCCCAGGACCTACAATGAGCAGTTCTTC. It translates to CASSPRTYNEQFF. Full variable domain (outside the CDR3, taken from reference TRBV13 and TRBJ2-1): AAGVIQSPRHLIKEKRETATLKCYPIPRHDTVYWYQQGPGQDPQFLISFYEKMQSDKGSIPDRFSAQQFSDYHSELNMSSLELGDSALYFCASSPRTYNEQFFGPGTRLTVL.

The gene calls are TRBV11-2 and TRBJ1-2; D is ambiguous. The CDR3 has 12 residues. The germline gives CDR1 SGHAT, CDR2 FQNNGV. Between the trimmed V and J ends, which lost 5 bases and 4 bases, there was a span of 8 bases. CDR3 region: CASSLYSYGYTF. In nucleotides, the CDR3 is TGTGCCAGCAGCCTCTACAGCTATGGCTACACCTTC. Together with reference TRBV11-2 and TRBJ1-2, the CDR3 gives the full variable domain: EAGVAQSPRYKIIEKRQSVAFWCNPISGHATLYWYQQILGQGPKLLIQFQNNGVVDDSQLPKDRFSAERLKGVDSTLKIQPAKLEDSAVYLCASSLYSYGYTFGSGTRLTVV.

The V gene is TRBV29-1, the J gene TRBJ1-4; D perhaps matches TRBD1 (5 bases). V was shortened by 6 bases and J by 12 bases, with 14 bases between the two germline ends. CDR1 SQVTM and CDR2 ANQGSEA come from the germline V gene. The CDR3 sequence is 11 residues long. CDR3 DNA: TGCAGCGTCTCGGACACAATAGAACTGTTTTTT. Translated: CSVSDTIELFF.

J is TRBJ2-2 and V is TRBV28, with 7 bases identical to TRBD2. The junction had 20 bases not matched to a gene; V was cut back by 7 bases and J by 0 bases. Germline V gene sequence: CDR1 MDHEN, CDR2 SYDVKM. The CDR3 runs to 20 residues. CDR3 in amino acids: CASTIIALGREGSNTGELFF. CDR3 nucleotides: TGTGCCAGCACCATTATAGCCTTGGGGAGGGAGGGATCGAACACCGGGGAGCTGTTTTTT.

The rearrangement joins TRBV20-1 to TRBJ1-2, with D perhaps TRBD1 (6 bases). In germline, CDR1 is DFQATT, CDR2 SNEGSKA (reference sequence). The CDR3 runs to 11 residues. In DNA form, the CDR3 reads TGCGGGAGCAGGGGCCCGGGGAGCTACACCTTC. This gives the protein CGSRGPGSYTF.

The J gene is TRBJ2-3, the V gene TRBV18; 12 nucleotides line up with TRBD1. Germline V lookup: CDR1 KGHSH, CDR2 LQKENI. This CDR3 has 15 residues. The V gene end was trimmed by 3 bases and the J gene end by 10 bases; junction bases not matched to a gene: 8. The CDR3: CASSPEGTGGPPQYF. The CDR3 DNA reads TGTGCCAGCTCACCTGAAGGGACAGGGGGCCCCCCGCAGTATTTT.

The rearrangement links TRBV14 to TRBJ2-3; 9 bases are a match to TRBD1. The germline V gene has CDR1 SGHDN and CDR2 FVKESK. The V and J ends lost 3 bases and 5 bases, in that order; junction bases with no gene match: 12. CDR3 size: 17 residues. This CDR3 is CASSHDLGTGFVDTQYF. The CDR3 DNA follows: TGTGCCAGCAGCCATGACCTCGGGACAGGGTTTGTAGATACGCAGTATTTT.

The rearrangement links TRBV5-1 to TRBJ2-5; the D gene is possibly TRBD2 (7 bases). V was cut by 0 bases and J by 5 bases, with 20 bases left in between. CDR3 length: 17 amino acids. From germline, CDR1 is SGHRS and CDR2 YFSETQ. The CDR3 nucleotides are TGCGCCAGCAGCTTGGGGGACTCCGGGGGGCCGGGGGAGACCCAGTACTTC. It yields the protein CASSLGDSGGPGETQYF.

This chain connects TRBV7-2 to TRBJ2-2; 7 bases are shared with TRBD1. CDR3 length: 15 residues. The germline CDR1 and CDR2 sequences are SGHTA and FQGNSA. Trimming at V came to 3 bases and at J to 4 bases, leaving 5 bases not matched to a gene. The CDR3 spells CASSFTGQATGELFF. For the CDR3, the DNA is TGTGCCAGCAGCTTCACAGGACAGGCCACCGGGGAGCTGTTTTTT.

V usage is TRBV5-6 and J usage is TRBJ1-1; D is undetermined. The germline gives CDR1 SGHDT, CDR2 YYEEEE. The CDR3 contains 15 residues. V was cut by 0 bases and J by 1 base, with 10 bases left in between. The CDR3 DNA is TGTGCCAGCAGCTTGGTATTCGAACAGAACACTGAAGCTTTCTTT. Translation: CASSLVFEQNTEAFF.